This T cell receptor beta chain was profiled in a study of cytomegalovirus exposure and HLA in healthy donors. Amplification used 60 Vbeta primers and 13 Jbeta primers. The data were produced by immunoSEQ multiplex PCR, yet TCRdb's version contains in-frame clones alone and is incomplete. Among approximately 130,000 clones listed, approximately 80% were seen once. Germline CDR1 reads SGHDT; CDR2 reads YYEEEE. The V segment lost 5 bases and the J segment 6 bases; nucleotides outside the gene matches: 7. CDR3 length equals 14 residues. Material for sequencing was PBMCs. The chain is built from TRBV5-6 and TRBJ1-1, with TRBD1 matching over 10 bases. This sequence originates from a young woman in good health and CMV-seronegative. CDR3 region: CASRETGGDAEAFF. In nucleotides, the CDR3 is TGTGCCAGCAGGGAGACAGGGGGCGACGCTGAAGCTTTCTTT.